The 30 T cell receptor beta chains below were found in one sample sequenced in a study of blood T cell repertoires in COVID-19. Only in-frame clones appear in the TCRdb table, and some are missing; sequencing was by immunoSEQ multiplex PCR. Found here are approximately 220,000 clones, 80% to 90% of them singletons; the top ten hold approximately 3.8%. Sequencing used PBMCs or T cells enriched from blood (not recorded which). The receptors were gathered from a woman aged 18-29 years in a cohort exposed to, infected with or recovered from COVID-19 (not recorded which).

V and J are TRBV29-1 and TRBJ1-4; D is unresolved. The CDR3 consists of 14 residues. Trimming took off 7 bases at V and 1 base at J, with 13 bases between the two ends. Germline lookup yields CDR1 SQVTM and CDR2 ANQGSEA. CDR3 sequence: CSGRRGQTNEKLFF. Here the CDR3 DNA reads TGCAGCGGTCGTCGCGGGCAAACTAATGAAAAACTGTTTTTT.

The genes are TRBV3-1 (or the pseudogene TRBV3-2) and TRBJ2-7; TRBD2 is a possible D gene (6 bases). Deletions cut 2 bases from V and 2 bases from J, with 7 bases between. The V gene's germline CDR1 is LGHDT and CDR2 YNNKEL (reference sequence). CDR3 length equals 13 residues. The CDR3 coding sequence is TGTGCCAGCAGCCAACGACTAGCCTACGAGCAGTACTTC. Translated, it gives CASSQRLAYEQYF.

The chain links TRBV7-9 to TRBJ2-7, with TRBD1 identical over 7 bases. The germline gives CDR1 SEHNR, CDR2 FQNEAQ (reference sequence). The CDR3 sequence is 14 residues long. V dropped 5 bases and J dropped 2; count of bases not matched to a gene: 6. In DNA, the CDR3 is TGTGCCAGCAGCGGCCGGGACAGCCCCTACGAGCAGTACTTC. It encodes CASSGRDSPYEQYF.

J is TRBJ2-7 and V is TRBV7-9, with TRBD1 as a possible D gene (6 bases). V was trimmed by 5 bases and J by 4 bases, leaving 15 bases between them. This CDR3 contains 14 residues. Looked up from germline, CDR1 is SEHNR and CDR2 is FQNEAQ (reference sequence). This CDR3 reads CASSPPRGNYEQYF. The CDR3 DNA sequence: TGTGCCAGCAGCCCACCTAGGGGGAATTACGAGCAGTACTTC.

The J gene is TRBJ1-2, the V gene TRBV7-3; 9 positions agree with TRBD1. Germline V CDR1 and CDR2: SGHTA, FQGTGA. V shed 5 bases and J 4 bases; nucleotides not matched to a gene: 5. The CDR3 has 14 residues. The chain's CDR3 is CASSPGQGGYGYTF. The CDR3, as DNA: TGTGCCAGCAGCCCGGGACAGGGTGGCTATGGCTACACCTTC.

The gene calls are TRBV28 and TRBJ1-3; 11 nucleotides align to TRBD1. This CDR3 is 15 amino acids long. The germline gives CDR1 MDHEN, CDR2 SYDVKM. V shed 6 bases and J 8 bases; nucleotides not matched to a gene: 9. CDR3 coding DNA: TGTGCCAGCAGCCCCGGGGACAGGGGGAAAGACACCATATATTTT. The encoded protein is CASSPGDRGKDTIYF.

The V gene is TRBV3-1 (or the pseudogene TRBV3-2), the J gene TRBJ2-3; D gene ambiguous. The CDR3 is 12 residues long. The germline V and J ends were trimmed by 2 bases and 4 bases, with 4 bases remaining between them. Germline lookup yields CDR1 LGHDT and CDR2 YNNKEL (reference sequence). CDR3 region: CASSQLADTQYF. DNA of the CDR3: TGTGCCAGCAGCCAACTCGCAGATACGCAGTATTTT.

The rearrangement links TRBV5-1 to TRBJ1-5; 7 bases align to TRBD1. With 2 bases clipped from V and 6 bases from J, the junction kept 5 bases outside the gene matches. From germline, CDR1 is SGHRS and CDR2 YFSETQ. The CDR3 runs 14 residues. CDR3 in DNA: TGCGCCAGCAGCTTAACAGGGGAAAGTCAGCCCCAGCATTTT. Translating gives CASSLTGESQPQHF. The full variable domain, with the rest looked up from reference TRBV5-1 and TRBJ1-5, is KAGVTQTPRYLIKTRGQQVTLSCSPISGHRSVSWYQQTPGQGLQFLFEYFSETQRNKGNFPGRFSGRQFSNSRSEMNVSTLELGDSALYLCASSLTGESQPQHFGDGTRLSIL.

The gene calls are TRBV4-1 and TRBJ1-2; TRBD1 matches at 7 bases. The CDR3 runs to 15 residues. The germline V gene encodes CDR1 MGHRA and CDR2 YSYEKL. Losses at the gene ends were 4 bases for V and 4 bases for J; bases not matched to a gene: 9. The CDR3 is CASSPTGPSGYGYTF. The CDR3 DNA follows: TGCGCCAGCAGCCCGACAGGGCCGAGTGGCTATGGCTACACCTTC.

This chain links TRBV7-9 with TRBJ2-7; TRBD2 matches at 8 bases. Looked up from germline, CDR1 is SEHNR and CDR2 is FQNEAQ (reference sequence). V trimming: 2 bases; J trimming: 6 bases; junction bases outside the gene matches: 9. The CDR3 extends over 15 amino acids. The CDR3 here is CASSLRTSQGAEQYF. CDR3 sequence (DNA): TGTGCCAGCAGCTTAAGGACTAGCCAGGGTGCCGAGCAGTACTTC.

This rearrangement joins TRBV19 to TRBJ1-5, with 11 bases that match TRBD1. The CDR3 consists of 14 residues. The germline V gene has CDR1 LNHDA and CDR2 SQIVND (reference sequence). V lost 3 bases to trimming and J lost 6 bases; unmatched junction nucleotides: 1. CDR3 protein: CASSMDRGLQPQHF. The DNA of the CDR3 is TGTGCCAGTAGTATGGACAGGGGGCTTCAGCCCCAGCATTTT.

The J gene is TRBJ1-1, the V gene TRBV2, with D possibly matching TRBD1 (5 bases). Trimming stripped 6 bases from V and 3 bases from J, with 17 bases between. The CDR3 contains 15 residues. Germline V gene lookup returns CDR1 SNHLY and CDR2 FYNNEI. CDR3 loop: CASRYLGAGDTEAFF. The CDR3, as DNA: TGTGCCAGCAGGTATTTAGGGGCTGGGGACACTGAAGCTTTCTTT.

The chain is built from TRBV29-1 and TRBJ2-1; D unresolved. The CDR3 is 17 amino acids. Germline-derived CDR1 and CDR2 are SQVTM and ANQGSEA. CDR3 in DNA: TGCAGGCCGGTCTATGTCCCGCGACATTTCCGGCCCAATGAGCAGTTCTTC. Protein: CRPVYVPRHFRPNEQFF.

The V and J genes are TRBV5-1 and TRBJ2-2, with TRBD2 identical over 11 bases. The CDR3 runs to 15 residues. With 5 bases clipped from V and 3 bases from J, the junction kept 3 bases outside the gene matches. CDR1 SGHRS and CDR2 YFSETQ come from the germline V gene. CDR3 in DNA: TGCGCCAGCAGGGGGGGACTAGCGGACACCGGGGAGCTGTTTTTT. Translated, it gives CASRGGLADTGELFF.

The chain combines TRBV30 with TRBJ1-2; tentatively, D is TRBD1 (5 bases). This CDR3 has 14 amino acids. The V end lost 8 bases, the J end lost 5 bases, and 21 bases lay between the germline ends. CDR1 and CDR2 (germline): GTSNPN, SVGIG (reference sequence). The CDR3 DNA follows: TGTGCCGGCATTACCCAGGGCAATGCGTATGGCTACACCTTC. As protein: CAGITQGNAYGYTF.

This chain uses TRBV7-9 with TRBJ1-4; tentative D call: TRBD1 (6 bases). V lost 5 bases and J lost 0, with 13 bases in between. In germline, CDR1 is SEHNR, CDR2 FQNEAQ (reference sequence). The CDR3 runs 16 residues. The CDR3 nucleotides are TGTGCCAGCAGCCCGGGACATGATTCAACTAATGAAAAACTGTTTTTT. This translates into CASSPGHDSTNEKLFF.

The chain recombines TRBV5-1 with TRBJ2-1, with D possibly being TRBD2 (6 bases). The CDR3 runs 15 residues. The V end lost 4 bases, the J end lost 6 bases, and 17 bases lay between the germline ends. The V gene's germline CDR1 is SGHRS and CDR2 YFSETQ. CDR3 protein: CASSVAPGDSNEQFF. CDR3 sequence (DNA): TGCGCCAGCAGCGTGGCTCCCGGGGACTCCAATGAGCAGTTCTTC. Using reference TRBV5-1 and TRBJ2-1 for the parts outside the CDR3, the full variable domain is KAGVTQTPRYLIKTRGQQVTLSCSPISGHRSVSWYQQTPGQGLQFLFEYFSETQRNKGNFPGRFSGRQFSNSRSEMNVSTLELGDSALYLCASSVAPGDSNEQFFGPGTRLTVL.

The table lists this clone with a count of one. This chain connects TRBV28 to TRBJ1-5; D unclear. Trimming took 6 bases from V and 5 from J, leaving 8 bases between them. CDR1 and CDR2 from the germline V gene are MDHEN and SYDVKM. CDR3 length: 12 amino acids. The CDR3 bases are TGTGCCAGCAGCTTGGCGGATCAGCCCCAGCATTTT. It specifies CASSLADQPQHF.

The V and J genes are TRBV4-1 and TRBJ1-1; no firm D call. Between the trimmed V and J ends, which lost 2 bases and 4 bases, there was a span of 8 bases. The CDR3 is 13 residues long. The V gene's germline CDR1 is MGHRA and CDR2 YSYEKL. The CDR3 sequence: CASSQTLSTEAFF. CDR3 nucleotides: TGCGCCAGCAGCCAAACCTTGAGCACTGAAGCTTTCTTT.

The genes are TRBV6-2 or TRBV6-3 and TRBJ2-1; 13 bases align to TRBD2. Germline assignment: CDR1 MNHEY and CDR2 SVGEGT. This CDR3 has 20 residues. Trimming at V came to 2 bases and at J to 2 bases, leaving 12 bases not matched to a gene. In DNA, the CDR3 is TGTGCCAGCAGTTACGACCCGGGACTAGCGGGACCGGACCCCTACAATGAGCAGTTCTTC. It encodes CASSYDPGLAGPDPYNEQFF.

V and J are TRBV19 and TRBJ1-2; 7 nucleotides align to TRBD1. This CDR3 has 15 amino acids. Trimming at V came to 5 bases and at J to 4 bases, leaving 10 bases not matched to a gene. The germline V gene has CDR1 LNHDA and CDR2 SQIVND (reference sequence). The CDR3 region is CASSPPQTGRYGYTF. As DNA, the CDR3 is TGTGCCAGTAGTCCCCCTCAGACAGGGCGCTATGGCTACACCTTC.

A few counts support this clone. The rearrangement uses TRBV4-1 and TRBJ2-5; D call uncertain. Trimming took off 1 base at V and 2 bases at J, with 11 bases between the two ends. This CDR3 spans 15 amino acids. In germline, CDR1 is MGHRA, CDR2 YSYEKL. The CDR3 coding sequence is TGCGCCAGCAGCCAAGGGTTTCTAGAACAAGAGACCCAGTACTTC. Its translation: CASSQGFLEQETQYF.

The rearrangement links TRBV2 to TRBJ2-7; 10 positions agree with TRBD1. Looked up from germline, CDR1 is SNHLY and CDR2 is FYNNEI. The ends lost 4 bases at V and 6 bases at J; junction bases unmatched: 9. CDR3 length equals 15 residues. This CDR3 reads CASSGTRQGAIEQYF. Written as DNA, the CDR3 is TGTGCCAGCAGTGGCACCCGACAGGGGGCCATCGAGCAGTACTTC. The full variable domain, its missing parts supplied by reference TRBV2 and TRBJ2-7, is EPEVTQTPSHQVTQMGQEVILRCVPISNHLYFYWYRQILGQKVEFLVSFYNNEISEKSEIFDDQFSVERPDGSNFTLKIRSTKLEDSAMYFCASSGTRQGAIEQYFGPGTRLTVT.

Comment on this clone: The junction departs from the called germline gene at one end, perhaps through a read error. V and J are TRBV6-4 and TRBJ1-4; possibly TRBD1 for D (5 bases). There are 14 residues in the CDR3. CDR1 is MRHNA, CDR2 SNTAGT, per germline. The CDR3 protein is CASSDSLCVWTRGF. The CDR3 nucleotides read TGTGCCAGCAGTGACTCGCTTTGTGTCTGGACAAGGGGTTTT.

The chain uses TRBV4-2 and TRBJ1-5; D is undetermined. The germline V gene has CDR1 LGHNA and CDR2 YNFKEQ. V was pared by 0 bases and J by 6 bases, with 9 bases between. The CDR3 is 14 amino acids. CDR3 in amino acids: CASSQEVRGQPQHF. DNA for the CDR3: TGTGCCAGCAGCCAAGAGGTTCGGGGTCAGCCCCAGCATTTT.

This chain links TRBV19 with TRBJ1-2; D might be TRBD1 (6 bases). The CDR3 extends over 16 amino acids. Trimming left V 0 bases short and J 0 bases short, with 11 bases between. Germline lookup yields CDR1 LNHDA and CDR2 SQIVND (reference sequence). Here the CDR3 DNA reads TGTGCCAGTAGTATAGATCGAAACAGGGCTAACTATGGCTACACCTTC. Translating it yields CASSIDRNRANYGYTF.

The chain carries TRBV5-5 and TRBJ1-1, with 10 bases that match TRBD1. With V trimmed by 4 bases and J by 3 bases, 9 bases remained unmatched. The germline V gene encodes CDR1 SGHKS and CDR2 YYEKEE (reference sequence). This CDR3 has 16 residues. For the CDR3, the DNA is TGTGCCAGCAGCCCCGGGACAGGGGCGGTTTACACTGAAGCTTTCTTT. Amino acid sequence: CASSPGTGAVYTEAFF.

This sequence joins TRBV15 and TRBJ2-5; 14 bases are a match to TRBD2. Unmatched junction bases numbered 4, after V lost 1 base and J lost 3 bases. The germline gives CDR1 LNHNV, CDR2 YYDKDF (reference sequence). The length of the CDR3 is 17 residues. CDR3 sequence: CATSRGPGLAGEETQYF. CDR3 coding DNA: TGTGCCACCAGCAGAGGTCCGGGACTAGCGGGGGAAGAGACCCAGTACTTC.

V and J are TRBV11-3 and TRBJ2-3; 9 nucleotides align to TRBD2. The trim removed 4 bases at V and 1 base at J, leaving 12 bases unmatched. This CDR3 has 18 amino acids. Germline V CDR1 and CDR2: SGHNT, YENEEA. The CDR3 DNA sequence: TGTGCCAGCAGCTACAATGTAGCGGGAGACGAGGGCACAGATACGCAGTATTTT. Amino acids: CASSYNVAGDEGTDTQYF.

The genes are TRBV5-1 and TRBJ2-2, with 10 positions matching TRBD1. CDR3 length equals 15 residues. Per the germline V gene, CDR1 is SGHRS and CDR2 is YFSETQ. Trimming at V came to 3 bases and at J to 3 bases, leaving 2 bases not matched to a gene. CDR3 sequence (DNA): TGCGCCAGCAGCTCCGGGACAGGGGACACCGGGGAGCTGTTTTTT. It specifies CASSSGTGDTGELFF.